This T cell receptor (beta chain) was recovered during a study of Graves' ophthalmopathy and Graves' hyperthyroidism. Turning to the study itself: At initial diagnosis, peripheral blood was obtained, and this preceded any treatment.

CDR3 length equals 15 residues. CDR1 and CDR2 (germline): SQVTM, ANQGSEA. V dropped 4 bases and J dropped 4; count of bases not matched to a gene: 11. Using RNA transcripts, the TCR beta CDR3 regions were amplified. HTBI primers served in a first-round RT-PCR, which a second-round multiplex PCR followed. In TCRdb, the multiplex PCR reads were re-called with MiXCR into one record per CDR3 protein. The sample holds just over 600,000 distinct CDR3 sequences, roughly 20% seen once. This clonotype was recorded many times. The source is a woman younger than 30 with stable Graves' hyperthyroidism. Some clones in this sample may be carry-over from other donors' samples. The rearrangement joins TRBV29-1 to TRBJ2-7, with 9 bases matching TRBD2. What was sequenced was peripheral blood. CDR3 sequence (DNA): TGCAGCGTTGGTGTTAGCGGGAGAGGAGCGTACGAGCAGTACTTC. This sequence encodes CSVGVSGRGAYEQYF.